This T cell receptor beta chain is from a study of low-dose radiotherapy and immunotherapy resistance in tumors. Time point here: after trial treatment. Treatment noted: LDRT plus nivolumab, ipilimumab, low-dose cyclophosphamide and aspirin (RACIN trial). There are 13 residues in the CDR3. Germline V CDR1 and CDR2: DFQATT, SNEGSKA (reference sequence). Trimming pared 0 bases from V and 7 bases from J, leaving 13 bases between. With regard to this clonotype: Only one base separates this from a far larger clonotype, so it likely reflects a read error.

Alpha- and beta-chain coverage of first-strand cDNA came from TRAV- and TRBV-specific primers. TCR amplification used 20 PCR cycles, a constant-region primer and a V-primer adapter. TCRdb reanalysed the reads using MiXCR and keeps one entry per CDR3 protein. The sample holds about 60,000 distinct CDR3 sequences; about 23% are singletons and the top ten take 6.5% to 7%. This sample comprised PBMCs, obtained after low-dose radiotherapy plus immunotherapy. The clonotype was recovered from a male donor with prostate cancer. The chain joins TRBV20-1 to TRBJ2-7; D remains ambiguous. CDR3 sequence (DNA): TGCAGTGCTAGAGATTTCAGGTACAATGAGCAGTACTTC. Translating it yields CSARDFRYNEQYF.